This entry lists 18 T cell receptor beta chains sequenced from one sample in a study of glioma-infiltrating T cells. Amplification of TCR alpha and beta CDR3 regions from RNA used iRepertoire nested multiplex PCR. One entry per CDR3 protein, called by TCRdb with MiXCR from the multiplex PCR reads. The sample records about 380,000 distinct CDR3 sequences, roughly two fifths being singletons. The material sequenced was glioma tissue, nonneoplastic brain tissue, or PBMCs (not recorded which). The source of these receptors is a human donor with low-grade glioma or glioblastoma, undergoing nonglioma brain surgery, or in good health (not recorded which).

This clonotype appeared once. The chain has TRBV7-6 and TRBJ2-3, with 8 bases aligning to TRBD2. CDR1 SGHVS and CDR2 FNYEAQ come from the germline V gene. The J segment lost 4 bases and the V segment lost 5 bases, leaving 11 bases of the junction unmatched. The CDR3 contains 16 residues. The CDR3 coding sequence is TGTGCCAGCAGCAAACTAGCGGACAGAGCCCCAGATACGCAGTATTTT. This translates into CASSKLADRAPDTQYF.

Ten or more counts support this clonotype. The genes are TRBV6-6 and TRBJ2-5; D possibly corresponds to TRBD2 (6 bases). Germline assignment: CDR1 MNHNY and CDR2 SVGAGI (reference sequence). The CDR3 consists of 13 residues. V dropped 2 bases and J dropped 7 bases, with 11 bases sitting between them. CDR3 in amino acids: CASSYLLGGTQYF. CDR3 coding DNA: TGTGCCAGCAGTTACCTGCTCGGGGGGACCCAGTACTTC.

A note on this clonotype: A much larger clone sits a single nucleotide away, making a read error possible. V is TRBV28 and J is TRBJ1-2; D not certain. V dropped 5 bases and J dropped 8 bases, with 24 bases sitting between them. Germline-derived CDR1 and CDR2 are MDHEN and SYDVKM. The CDR3 is 16 residues long. The CDR3: CASSPSTDRRRGGYTF. CDR3 nucleotide sequence: TGTGCCAGCAGTCCCTCCACGGACCGTCGTCGCGGCGGCTACACCTTC.

Comment on this clonotype: Being one base from a much bigger clone, this may be a read error. CDR3 protein: CASSFAGQAAGYAF. DNA for the CDR3: TGTGCCAGCAGTTTTGCGGGACAGGCGGCTGGCTACGCCTTC. The chain links TRBV27 to TRBJ1-2, with 8 bases fitting TRBD1. Germline CDR1 reads MNHEY; CDR2 reads SMNVEV (reference sequence). CDR3 length equals 14 residues.

The CDR3 nucleotides are TGTGCCAGCAGTGAACTAGCGGGAGTTTCCAATGAGCAGTTCTTC. Translation: CASSELAGVSNEQFF. The V call is TRBV25-1, the J call TRBJ2-1, with 10 bases lining up with TRBD2. The V gene end was trimmed by 2 bases and the J gene end by 6 bases; junction bases not matched to a gene: 4. Germline V gives CDR1 MGHDK, CDR2 SYGVNS. The CDR3 has 15 residues. The full variable domain, its missing parts supplied by reference TRBV25-1 and TRBJ2-1, is EADIYQTPRYLVIGTGKKITLECSQTMGHDKMYWYQQDPGMELHLIHYSYGVNSTEKGDLSSESTVSRIRTEHFPLTLESARPSHTSQYLCASSELAGVSNEQFFGPGTRLTVL.

Details on this clonotype: Since a much larger clone is just one base distant, this may be a read error. The chain joins TRBV6-1 to TRBJ2-3; D might be TRBD2 (5 bases). Trimming removed 6 bases from V and 7 bases from J, with 20 bases in between. This CDR3 comprises 15 residues. In germline, CDR1 is MNHNS, CDR2 SASEGT. The CDR3 loop is CASRLEQTEAYTQYF. CDR3 nucleotides: TGTGCCAGCAGGTTGGAACAGACGGAGGCGTATACGCAGTATTTT.

This clonotype was recorded a few times. The chain joins TRBV20-1 to TRBJ2-7, with D tentatively TRBD2 (5 bases). The CDR3 has 11 amino acids. The V end was cut by 4 bases, the J end by 3 bases, with 7 bases between. Germline V gene data show CDR1 as DFQATT and CDR2 as SNEGSKA (reference sequence). The CDR3 region is CSATGVYEQYF. DNA of the CDR3: TGCAGTGCTACCGGGGTCTACGAGCAGTACTTC.

This clonotype has more than one count but fewer than ten. This chain links TRBV28 with TRBJ1-4; D gene unclear. There are 14 residues in the CDR3. Looked up from germline, CDR1 is MDHEN and CDR2 is SYDVKM. Trimming took off 3 bases at V and 9 bases at J, with 14 bases between the two ends. The CDR3 here is CASSLSAARQKLFF. Here the CDR3 DNA reads TGTGCCAGCAGTTTGTCTGCGGCTCGGCAAAAACTGTTTTTT.

With respect to this clonotype: Germline is not matched at one junction end, which may reflect a read error. The chain has TRBV7-2 and TRBJ2-1; unclear D gene. CDR3 length: 15 amino acids. In germline, CDR1 is SGHTA, CDR2 FQGNSA. The chain's CDR3 is CASSLGSSWSNEQLF. The CDR3 bases are TGTGCCAGCAGCTTAGGTTCCAGCTGGTCCAATGAGCAGCTCTTC.

At least ten counts were recorded for this clonotype. The rearrangement joins TRBV27 to TRBJ2-7; D not resolved. There are 15 residues in the CDR3. Trimming shortened V by 5 bases and J by 3 bases, and 17 bases separated the two germline ends. Germline CDR1 and CDR2: MNHEY and SMNVEV (reference sequence). CDR3 nucleotide sequence: TGTGCCAGCAGTCTTACCTGGCAATCGGGCTACGAGCAGTACTTC. Translated: CASSLTWQSGYEQYF.

Only a few counts were recorded for this clonotype. This rearrangement joins TRBV28 to TRBJ2-1; 9 bases map to TRBD2. V lost 7 bases and J lost 4; bases outside the gene matches: 5. CDR1 and CDR2 (germline): MDHEN, SYDVKM. This CDR3 is built from 14 residues. Here the CDR3 reads CASTGGRGYNEQFF. In DNA form, the CDR3 reads TGTGCCAGCACAGGCGGGAGGGGTTACAATGAGCAGTTCTTC.

This chain links TRBV7-9 with TRBJ1-2; TRBD1 is a possible D gene (5 bases). Per the germline V gene, CDR1 is SEHNR and CDR2 is FQNEAQ (reference sequence). The ends were cut back, 2 bases at V and 4 bases at J, with 14 bases in the middle. CDR3 size: 15 residues. The CDR3 DNA reads TGTGCCAGCAGCTTAATCCGGGGACTAGGCTATGGCTACACCTTC. It codes for CASSLIRGLGYGYTF.

Comment on this clonotype: This may come from a read error, since a much larger clone is one base off. This chain joins TRBV7-2 and TRBJ2-5; perhaps TRBD2 as D (5 bases). This CDR3 contains 14 residues. Germline CDR1 reads SGHTA; CDR2 reads FQGNSA. CDR3 amino acids: CASSFNGGQVTQYF. CDR3 coding DNA: TGTGCCAGCAGCTTTAATGGAGGCCAAGTGACCCAGTACTTC.

The chain employs TRBV27 and TRBJ1-1, with 9 bases fitting TRBD1. The CDR3 sequence is 16 residues long. Trimming at V came to 10 bases and at J to 6 bases, leaving 18 bases not matched to a gene. Germline V gene sequence: CDR1 MNHEY, CDR2 SMNVEV (reference sequence). The CDR3 region is CAIRPGTGPWWAEAFF. In DNA, the CDR3 is TGTGCCATCAGGCCGGGGACAGGGCCTTGGTGGGCTGAAGCTTTCTTT.

Worth noting for this clonotype: One end of the junction is discordant with germline, which a read error may explain. J is TRBJ1-2 and V is TRBV3-1; TRBD1 might be the D (5 bases). The CDR3 is 14 amino acids. Germline V lookup: CDR1 LGHDT, CDR2 YNNKEL (reference sequence). CDR3 region: CASGQGTVLWGYTF. As DNA, the CDR3 is TGTGCCAGCGGCCAAGGGACCGTCCTTTGGGGCTACACCTTC.

This clonotype has ten or more counts. This chain connects TRBV6-1 to TRBJ2-4, with D maybe TRBD2 (6 bases). Germline CDR1 reads MNHNS; CDR2 reads SASEGT. Trimming cost V 5 bases and J 5 bases, with 13 bases left between them. The CDR3 is made up of 14 amino acids. The CDR3 DNA follows: TGTGCCAGCAGTCGTAAGGGAGGAGAAAACATTCAGTACTTC. Translating it yields CASSRKGGENIQYF.

This clonotype was seen once. A single base separates this from a much larger clone, so it may be a read error. The chain carries TRBV2 and TRBJ2-2; D may be TRBD1 (5 bases). V lost 11 bases, J lost 1 base, and 17 bases lay in between. Germline V gene data show CDR1 as SNHLY and CDR2 as FYNNEI. The CDR3 has 15 amino acids. This CDR3 reads CAGTFTQGNTGELFF. The CDR3, as DNA: TGTGCCGGCACCTTCACCCAGGGGAACACCGGGGAGCTGTTTTTT.

For this clonotype: Given a much more abundant clone one base away, this may be a read error. This chain links TRBV20-1 with TRBJ2-5; D not certain. The CDR3 runs 14 residues. Per the germline V gene, CDR1 is DFQATT and CDR2 is SNEGSKA (reference sequence). The CDR3 DNA sequence: TGCAGTGCTGGAACTAACGCAATCGGAGAGACCCAGCACTTC. It specifies CSAGTNAIGETQHF.